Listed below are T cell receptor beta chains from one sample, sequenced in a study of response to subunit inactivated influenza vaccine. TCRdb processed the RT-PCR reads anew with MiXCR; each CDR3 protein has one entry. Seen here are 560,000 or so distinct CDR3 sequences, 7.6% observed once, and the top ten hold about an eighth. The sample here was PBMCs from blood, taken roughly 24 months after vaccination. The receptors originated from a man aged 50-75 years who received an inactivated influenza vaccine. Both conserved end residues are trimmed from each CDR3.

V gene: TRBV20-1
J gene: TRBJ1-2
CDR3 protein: SARGVNSNYGYT

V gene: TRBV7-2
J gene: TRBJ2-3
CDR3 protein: ASSLGSGPDTQY

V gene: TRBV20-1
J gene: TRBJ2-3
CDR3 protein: SATIESTDTQY

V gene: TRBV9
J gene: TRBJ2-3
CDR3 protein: ASSGASTDTQY

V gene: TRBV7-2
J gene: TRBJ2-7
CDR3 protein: ASSLRKVPYEQY

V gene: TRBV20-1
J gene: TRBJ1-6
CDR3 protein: SARDLGSGVDNSPLH

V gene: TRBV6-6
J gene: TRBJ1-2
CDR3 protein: ASSRLGDYGYT

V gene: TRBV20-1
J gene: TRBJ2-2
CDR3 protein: SAKYRGTNTGELF

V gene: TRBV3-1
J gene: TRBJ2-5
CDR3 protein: ASSQDWGDQETQY

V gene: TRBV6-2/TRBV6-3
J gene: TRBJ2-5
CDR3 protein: ASGQRRKEETQY

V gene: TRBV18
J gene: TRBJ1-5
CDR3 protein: ASSPQVPFGPQH

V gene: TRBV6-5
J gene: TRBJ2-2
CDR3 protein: ASSSSDRGGTGELF

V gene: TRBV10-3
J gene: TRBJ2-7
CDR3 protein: AISGTGTGAYEQY

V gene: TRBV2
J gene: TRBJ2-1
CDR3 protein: ASSDIAALIEQF

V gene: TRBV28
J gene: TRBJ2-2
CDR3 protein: ASTLSGTTDATTNTGELF

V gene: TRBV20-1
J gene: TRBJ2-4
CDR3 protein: SASKVGLAKNIQY

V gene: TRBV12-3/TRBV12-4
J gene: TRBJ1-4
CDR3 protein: ASSFGRGLTNEKLF

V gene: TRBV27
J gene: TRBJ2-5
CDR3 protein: ASTLSRGVGTQY

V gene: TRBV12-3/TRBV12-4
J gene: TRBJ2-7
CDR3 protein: ASSLTGSLANEQY

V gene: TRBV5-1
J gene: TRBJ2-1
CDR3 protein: ASSLKPARYNEQF